Listed here is a single TCR beta chain. The antigen is undetermined. CDR3 length: 16 residues. Germline V CDR1 and CDR2: LGHNA, YSLEER. V lost 0 bases, J lost 5 bases, and 16 bases lay in between. The PCR employed 60 Vbeta primers together with 13 Jbeta primers. In the source study's methods: Later reanalysis found around 84 million unique TCR beta chains, around 9.9 million of them shared. The protocol was immunoSEQ multiplex PCR, while the TCRdb copy is restricted to in-frame clones and leaves out a portion. The DNA gave D and trimming, while V, J and clone size come from that table. Of 100,000 or so clones detected, over 65% appear once; the ten largest clones hold around 8.4%. This entry belongs to a study of cytomegalovirus exposure and HLA in healthy donors. Study-wide results and limits: Based on reports, TCR beta sequences accurately predicted HLA-A and HLA-B alleles for most subjects. Later analysis associated a missense DCLRE1C variant with TCR beta V- and J-gene trimming. The availability of immune exposure information extended only to CMV serostatus.

V and J are TRBV4-3 and TRBJ1-2; a weak D match, TRBD1 (5 bases). Sequenced input: PBMCs. This receptor was identified in a man aged 40-50 years in good health and CMV-seropositive. DNA for the CDR3: TGCGCCAGCAGCCAAGATCCAGGGATCTGGGGTTATGGCTACACCTTC. Amino acids: CASSQDPGIWGYGYTF.